The 26 T cell receptor beta chains in this list originate from one sample, sequenced in a study of cytotoxic CD8 clonotypes in ibrutinib-treated CLL. TCRdb's copy holds only in-frame clones and misses some; the assay was immunoSEQ multiplex PCR. Of approximately 340,000 clones listed, about 64% were seen once; the top ten hold roughly 6.7%. The sequences come from PBMCs, collected after 36 months of ibrutinib treatment. These receptors all come from a human donor with chronic lymphocytic leukemia.

The V and J genes are TRBV4-2 and TRBJ2-6; D possibly matches TRBD1 or TRBD2 (5 bases each). The CDR3 is 14 amino acids. Per the germline V gene, CDR1 is LGHNA and CDR2 is YNFKEQ. Trimming cost V 4 bases and J 12 bases, with 16 bases left between them. The CDR3 protein is CASSRTRRDLVLTF. The CDR3 region has the DNA TGTGCCAGCAGCCGAACCCGCCGGGACCTCGTCCTGACTTTC.

The chain has TRBV5-4 and TRBJ1-2; D is unresolved. V was cut by 5 bases and J by 4 bases, with 15 bases left in between. CDR1 is SGHNT and CDR2 is YYREEE in the germline V gene (reference sequence). CDR3 length: 14 residues. CDR3 bases: TGTGCCAGCAGACTAACGGGTGGGAGCTATGGCTACACCTTC. Translating it yields CASRLTGGSYGYTF.

This clone was picked up one time. This chain joins TRBV11-2 and TRBJ2-5; tentatively, D is TRBD2 (6 bases). The CDR3 runs 16 residues. Trimming took off 7 bases at V and 0 bases at J, with 18 bases between the two ends. Germline values: CDR1 SGHAT, CDR2 FQNNGV. CDR3 coding DNA: TGTGCCAGCACCCCGCGGGGTGCAGGCTACCAAGAGACCCAGTACTTC. Amino acid sequence: CASTPRGAGYQETQYF.

The V gene is TRBV6-4, the J gene TRBJ1-5; D is uncertain. CDR1 and CDR2 (germline): MRHNA, SNTAGT. V was trimmed by 5 bases and J by 9 bases, leaving 14 bases between them. The CDR3 sequence is 13 residues long. CDR3 bases: TGTGCCAGCAGTTCAACCTTGATGGGGCCCCAGCATTTT. Translating it yields CASSSTLMGPQHF.

This rearrangement joins TRBV6-1 to TRBJ2-7; 10 nucleotides agree with TRBD1. The CDR3 runs 18 residues. Germline CDR1 is MNHNS and CDR2 is SASEGT. V lost 1 base and J lost 3; bases outside the gene matches: 12. This chain's CDR3 is CASSEVAGTGAFYYEQYF. The DNA for the CDR3 is TGTGCCAGCAGTGAAGTCGCCGGGACAGGGGCCTTCTACTACGAGCAGTACTTC.

This clone was counted between two and nine times. The rearrangement links TRBV4-1 to TRBJ2-7; D gene ambiguous. Germline V CDR1 and CDR2: MGHRA, YSYEKL. V was cut by 2 bases and J by 1 base, with 12 bases left in between. This CDR3 has 15 residues. Here the CDR3 DNA reads TGCGCCAGCAGCCAACTAGAAGGTCCATCCTACGAGCAGTACTTC. Its protein product is CASSQLEGPSYEQYF.

In its sample, this clone was seen a few times. The chain has TRBV7-6 and TRBJ2-7; TRBD2 aligns across 8 bases. Losses at the gene ends were 5 bases for V and 4 bases for J; bases not matched to a gene: 7. Per the germline V gene, CDR1 is SGHVS and CDR2 is FNYEAQ. There are 14 residues in the CDR3. The CDR3 sequence: CASSPSGSPYEQYF. The CDR3 bases are TGTGCCAGCAGCCCCAGCGGGAGTCCGTACGAGCAGTACTTC.

This clone turned up a few times. The chain is built from TRBV19 and TRBJ2-2; possible D gene TRBD2, 6 bases. CDR1 is LNHDA, CDR2 SQIVND, per germline (reference sequence). This CDR3 has 15 residues. V lost 1 base to trimming and J lost 3 bases, with 9 bases between them. The CDR3 bases are TGTGCCAGTAGTATAGCGGGGGTCTACACCGGGGAGCTGTTTTTT. Translated, it gives CASSIAGVYTGELFF. The whole variable domain, filled in from reference TRBV19 and TRBJ2-2, reads DGGITQSPKYLFRKEGQNVTLSCEQNLNHDAMYWYRQDPGQGLRLIYYSQIVNDFQKGDIAEGYSVSREKKESFPLTVTSAQKNPTAFYLCASSIAGVYTGELFFGEGSRLTVL.

This chain uses TRBV6-6 with TRBJ1-6; 9 positions agree with TRBD1. V lost 8 bases and J lost 5; bases outside the gene matches: 10. CDR3 length: 16 amino acids. Germline loops: CDR1 MNHNY, CDR2 SVGAGI (reference sequence). CDR3 amino acids: CASDWSDRGDNSPLHF. DNA for the CDR3: TGTGCCAGCGACTGGTCAGACAGGGGGGATAATTCACCCCTCCACTTT.

V gene TRBV13 combines with J gene TRBJ1-2, with D possibly TRBD1 on 6 matching bases. V lost 4 bases and J 6 bases, leaving 15 bases between the germline ends. This CDR3 is built from 14 residues. The germline CDR1 and CDR2 sequences are PRHDT and FYEKMQ (reference sequence). The CDR3 region has the DNA TGTGCCAGCAGCTCCCTGCACAGGGCAGATGGCTACACCTTC. Protein product: CASSSLHRADGYTF.

This clone showed up just once. The genes are TRBV28 and TRBJ2-7, with a weak D call TRBD2 (6 bases). Per germline, CDR1 MDHEN and CDR2 SYDVKM. V dropped 8 bases and J dropped 7 bases, with 15 bases sitting between them. The CDR3 length is 12 residues. The CDR3: CASSGLTEEQYF. As DNA, the CDR3 is TGTGCCAGCTCGGGACTGACCGAAGAGCAGTACTTC.

The genes are TRBV4-3 and TRBJ1-1; possible D gene TRBD1, 6 bases. This CDR3 is 14 amino acids long. In germline, CDR1 is LGHNA, CDR2 YSLEER. Trimming stripped 0 bases from V and 8 bases from J, with 13 bases between. In DNA, the CDR3 is TGCGCCAGCAGCCAAGAAAGGTACGGGACAGAAGCTTTCTTT. This codes for CASSQERYGTEAFF.

This chain joins TRBV29-1 and TRBJ1-2; a possible D gene is TRBD1 (5 bases). The germline V and J ends were trimmed by 4 bases and 7 bases, with 13 bases remaining between them. The CDR3 sequence is 12 residues long. Germline-derived CDR1 and CDR2 are SQVTM and ANQGSEA. The CDR3 is CSVGRGNRGYTF. The DNA for the CDR3 is TGCAGCGTTGGGAGGGGAAACCGTGGCTACACCTTC.

The rearrangement uses TRBV10-2 and TRBJ1-3, with 7 bases identical to TRBD1. V gave up 4 bases and J gave up 4 bases; unmatched junction bases: 4. The CDR3 runs 14 residues. The germline CDR1 and CDR2 sequences are WSHSY and SAAADI. CDR3 residues: CASSVPGQGNTIYF. The DNA for the CDR3 is TGCGCCAGCAGTGTTCCGGGACAGGGAAACACCATATATTTT.

In this sample, this clone turned up a few times. This chain links TRBV28 with TRBJ2-1, with 7 bases matching TRBD1. J lost 12 bases, V lost 6 bases, and 17 bases had no gene match. This CDR3 has 15 residues. Germline V gene lookup returns CDR1 MDHEN and CDR2 SYDVKM. The CDR3 region has the DNA TGTGCCAGCAGCCGAGGACAGGCGCGCGGATTGGGGCAGTTCTTC. Its translation: CASSRGQARGLGQFF.

The chain joins TRBV5-1 to TRBJ2-7, with 8 bases identical to TRBD1. The germline V gene encodes CDR1 SGHRS and CDR2 YFSETQ. V was pared by 5 bases and J by 0 bases, with 7 bases of the junction left unmatched. CDR3 length equals 15 residues. This CDR3 reads CASSPDRARSYEQYF. The CDR3 bases are TGCGCCAGCAGTCCGGACAGGGCGCGCTCCTACGAGCAGTACTTC.

The V and J genes are TRBV6-1 and TRBJ2-5; 7 positions match TRBD1. CDR1 and CDR2 from the germline V gene are MNHNS and SASEGT. V lost 5 bases, J lost 4 bases, and 1 base stayed unmatched. The CDR3 runs to 12 residues. CDR3 amino acids: CASSRQGETQYF. As DNA, the CDR3 is TGTGCCAGCAGTAGACAGGGAGAGACCCAGTACTTC.

The rearrangement links TRBV19 to TRBJ2-3, with D hard to call. The V gene's germline CDR1 is LNHDA and CDR2 SQIVND (reference sequence). V was trimmed by 1 base and J by 6 bases, leaving 8 bases between them. This CDR3 has 13 amino acids. CDR3 sequence (DNA): TGTGCCAGTAGTATAGCTCTAACGGATACGCAGTATTTT. Translated: CASSIALTDTQYF.

This chain connects TRBV5-4 to TRBJ1-2; D may be TRBD1 (5 bases). The CDR3 spans 14 residues. The V and J ends lost 0 bases and 8 bases respectively, with 14 bases between them. Germline V gives CDR1 SGHNT, CDR2 YYREEE (reference sequence). CDR3 sequence (DNA): TGTGCCAGCAGCTTGGCTTTCGGGGGTAGGGGCTACACCTTC. It is translated as CASSLAFGGRGYTF.

V gene TRBV19 combines with J gene TRBJ1-3; D is possibly TRBD1 (5 bases). V was pared by 5 bases and J by 0 bases, with 11 bases between. The CDR3 runs 15 residues. In germline, CDR1 is LNHDA, CDR2 SQIVND (reference sequence). The CDR3 DNA sequence: TGTGCCAGTAGTGCGGGACGGAGCTCTGGAAACACCATATATTTT. As protein: CASSAGRSSGNTIYF.

The rearrangement links TRBV7-8 to TRBJ2-3, with D maybe TRBD1 (5 bases). Looked up from germline, CDR1 is SGHVS and CDR2 is FQNEAQ. This CDR3 is 14 amino acids long. Trimming removed 5 bases from V and 1 base from J, with 10 bases in between. CDR3 region: CASSIQGGTDTQYF. For the CDR3, the DNA is TGTGCCAGCAGCATACAAGGGGGCACAGATACGCAGTATTTT.

J is TRBJ2-7 and V is TRBV5-1; D uncertain. The CDR3 spans 16 residues. Germline values: CDR1 SGHRS, CDR2 YFSETQ. Trimming took off 0 bases at V and 0 bases at J, with 13 bases between the two ends. In DNA, the CDR3 is TGCGCCAGCAGCTTGGCAGGCCGGACCCACTCCTACGAGCAGTACTTC. Encoded protein: CASSLAGRTHSYEQYF.

This clone appeared once. CDR3 sequence: CASSFPGYNEQFF. Written as DNA, the CDR3 is TGTGCCAGCAGTTTTCCGGGATACAATGAGCAGTTCTTC. This chain joins TRBV27 and TRBJ2-1; weak D call: TRBD2 (5 bases). The CDR3 runs to 13 residues. The V end was cut by 3 bases, the J end by 4 bases, with 7 bases between. The germline V gene has CDR1 MNHEY and CDR2 SMNVEV (reference sequence).

The chain uses TRBV11-2 and TRBJ2-3, with D tentatively TRBD1 or TRBD2 (5 bases each). CDR1 is SGHAT, CDR2 FQNNGV, per germline. V was shortened by 4 bases and J by 4 bases, with 24 bases between the two germline ends. This CDR3 has 18 amino acids. CDR3 nucleotides: TGTGCCAGCAGCTCCCTACCCCGGGACCCCCGGGTGGCAGATACGCAGTATTTT. Residues: CASSSLPRDPRVADTQYF.

This clone showed up just a few times. The chain recombines TRBV7-9 with TRBJ2-7, with TRBD1 matching 8 bases. Germline assignment: CDR1 SEHNR and CDR2 FQNEAQ (reference sequence). This CDR3 has 13 residues. Trimming removed 6 bases from V and 7 bases from J; junction bases left unmatched: 8. The CDR3 loop is CASSRQGFGEQYF. The CDR3, as DNA: TGTGCCAGCAGTCGACAGGGGTTTGGTGAGCAGTACTTC. Complete variable domain (other parts from reference TRBV7-9 and TRBJ2-7): DTGVSQNPRHKITKRGQNVTFRCDPISEHNRLYWYRQTLGQGPEFLTYFQNEAQLEKSRLLSDRFSAERPKGSFSTLEIQRTEQGDSAMYLCASSRQGFGEQYFGPGTRLTVT.

The chain uses TRBV11-3 and TRBJ2-5; 8 nucleotides match TRBD2. The CDR3 contains 17 residues. Germline assignment: CDR1 SGHNT and CDR2 YENEEA. V trimming: 5 bases; J trimming: 2 bases; junction bases outside the gene matches: 13. The CDR3 protein is CASSHRGAGVGQETQYF. For the CDR3, the DNA is TGTGCCAGCAGCCACCGTGGAGCGGGAGTCGGACAAGAGACCCAGTACTTC.